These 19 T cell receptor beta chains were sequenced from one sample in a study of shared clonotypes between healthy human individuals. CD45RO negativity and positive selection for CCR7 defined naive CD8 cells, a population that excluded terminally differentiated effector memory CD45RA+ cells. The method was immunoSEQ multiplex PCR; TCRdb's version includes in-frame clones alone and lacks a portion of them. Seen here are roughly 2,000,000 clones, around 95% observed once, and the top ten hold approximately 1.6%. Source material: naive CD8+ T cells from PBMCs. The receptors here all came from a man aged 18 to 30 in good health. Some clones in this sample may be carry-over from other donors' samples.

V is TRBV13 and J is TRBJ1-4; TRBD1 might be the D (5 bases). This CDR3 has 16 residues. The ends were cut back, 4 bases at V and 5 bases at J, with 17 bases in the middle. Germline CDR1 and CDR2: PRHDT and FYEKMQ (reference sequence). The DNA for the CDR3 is TGTGCCAGCAGCTCACCGAGTGAGGGGAAAAATGAAAAACTGTTTTTT. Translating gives CASSSPSEGKNEKLFF.

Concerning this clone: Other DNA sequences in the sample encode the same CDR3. This CDR3 reads CASSFGNTIYF. DNA for the CDR3: TGTGCCAGCAGCTTCGGAAACACCATATATTTT. The chain couples TRBV7-9 to TRBJ1-3; D is ambiguous. The CDR3 has 11 amino acids. Per germline, CDR1 SEHNR and CDR2 FQNEAQ (reference sequence). Trimming took 3 bases from V and 4 from J, leaving 1 base between them.

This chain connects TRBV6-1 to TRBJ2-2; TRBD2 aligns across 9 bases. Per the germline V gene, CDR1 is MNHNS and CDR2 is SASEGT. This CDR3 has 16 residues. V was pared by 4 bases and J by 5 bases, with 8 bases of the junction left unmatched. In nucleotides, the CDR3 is TGTGCCAGCAGTGGGATAGCGGGAGACATAACCGGGGAGCTGTTTTTT. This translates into CASSGIAGDITGELFF.

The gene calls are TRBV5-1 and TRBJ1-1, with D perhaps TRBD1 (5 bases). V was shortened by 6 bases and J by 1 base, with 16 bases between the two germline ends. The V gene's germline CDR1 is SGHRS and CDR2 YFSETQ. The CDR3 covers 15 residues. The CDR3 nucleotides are TGCGCCAGCACCCCGGGTTGGACACCGAACACTGAAGCTTTCTTT. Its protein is CASTPGWTPNTEAFF.

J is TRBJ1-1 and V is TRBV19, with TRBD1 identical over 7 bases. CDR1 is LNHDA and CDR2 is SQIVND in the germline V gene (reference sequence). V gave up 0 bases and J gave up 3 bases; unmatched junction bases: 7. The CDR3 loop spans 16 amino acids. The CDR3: CASSIDPDRVHTEAFF. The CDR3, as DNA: TGTGCCAGTAGTATAGACCCCGACAGGGTGCACACTGAAGCTTTCTTT.

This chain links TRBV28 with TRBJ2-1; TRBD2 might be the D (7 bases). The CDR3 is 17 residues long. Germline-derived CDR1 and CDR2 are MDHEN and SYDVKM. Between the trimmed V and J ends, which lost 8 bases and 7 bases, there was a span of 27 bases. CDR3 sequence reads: CASQEGGALPLGNEQFF. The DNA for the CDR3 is TGTGCCAGCCAAGAGGGGGGGGCCCTTCCTCTTGGAAATGAGCAGTTCTTC.

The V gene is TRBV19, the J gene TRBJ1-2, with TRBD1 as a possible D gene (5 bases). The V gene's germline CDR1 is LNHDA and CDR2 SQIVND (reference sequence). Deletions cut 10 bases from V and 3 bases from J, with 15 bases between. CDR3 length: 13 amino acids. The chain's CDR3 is CATLGDFYYGYTF. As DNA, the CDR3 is TGTGCCACTCTAGGGGACTTCTACTATGGCTACACCTTC.

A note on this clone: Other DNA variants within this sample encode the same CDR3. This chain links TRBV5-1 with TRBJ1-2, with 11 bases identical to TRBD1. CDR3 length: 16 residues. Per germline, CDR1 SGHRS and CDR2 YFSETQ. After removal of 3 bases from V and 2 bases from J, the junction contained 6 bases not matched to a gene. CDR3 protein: CASSYGQGAANYGYTF. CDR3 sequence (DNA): TGCGCCAGCAGCTACGGACAGGGGGCGGCGAACTATGGCTACACCTTC. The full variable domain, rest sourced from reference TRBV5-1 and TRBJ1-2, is KAGVTQTPRYLIKTRGQQVTLSCSPISGHRSVSWYQQTPGQGLQFLFEYFSETQRNKGNFPGRFSGRQFSNSRSEMNVSTLELGDSALYLCASSYGQGAANYGYTFGSGTRLTVV.

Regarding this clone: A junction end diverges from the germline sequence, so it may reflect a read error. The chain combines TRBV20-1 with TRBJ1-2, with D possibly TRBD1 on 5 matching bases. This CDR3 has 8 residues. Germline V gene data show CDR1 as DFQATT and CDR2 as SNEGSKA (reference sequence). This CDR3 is CSASGTDF. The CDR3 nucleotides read TGCAGTGCTTCCGGGACGGACTTC.

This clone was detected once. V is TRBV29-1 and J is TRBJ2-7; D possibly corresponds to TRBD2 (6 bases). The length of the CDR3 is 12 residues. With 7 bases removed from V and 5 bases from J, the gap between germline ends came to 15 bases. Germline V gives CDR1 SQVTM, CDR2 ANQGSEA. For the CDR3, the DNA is TGCAGCGCCTTTACGGGGGTTAACGAGCAGTACTTC. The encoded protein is CSAFTGVNEQYF.

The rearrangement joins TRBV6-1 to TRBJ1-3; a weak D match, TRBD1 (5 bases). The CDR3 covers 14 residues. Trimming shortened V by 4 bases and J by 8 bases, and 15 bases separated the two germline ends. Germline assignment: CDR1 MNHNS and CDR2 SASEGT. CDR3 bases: TGTGCCAGCAGTGTTGGTGGCAGGGTTGACACCATATATTTT. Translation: CASSVGGRVDTIYF.

The CDR3 is CASSLLQDSYEQYF. The CDR3, as DNA: TGTGCCAGCAGTTTACTTCAGGACTCCTACGAGCAGTACTTC. The genes are TRBV28 and TRBJ2-7; the D is unclear. V was clipped by 2 bases and J by 0 bases, with 8 bases between them. Per the germline V gene, CDR1 is MDHEN and CDR2 is SYDVKM. The CDR3 loop spans 14 amino acids. Full variable domain (rest looked up from reference TRBV28 and TRBJ2-7): DVKVTQSSRYLVKRTGEKVFLECVQDMDHENMFWYRQDPGLGLRLIYFSYDVKMKEKGDIPEGYSVSREKKERFSLILESASTNQTSMYLCASSLLQDSYEQYFGPGTRLTVT.

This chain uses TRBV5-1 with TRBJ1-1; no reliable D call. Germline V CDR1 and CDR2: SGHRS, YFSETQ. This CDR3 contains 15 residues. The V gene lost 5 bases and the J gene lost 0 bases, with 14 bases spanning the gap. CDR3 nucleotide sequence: TGCGCCAGCAGGACTCGGCCCGGGATGAACACTGAAGCTTTCTTT. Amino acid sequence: CASRTRPGMNTEAFF.

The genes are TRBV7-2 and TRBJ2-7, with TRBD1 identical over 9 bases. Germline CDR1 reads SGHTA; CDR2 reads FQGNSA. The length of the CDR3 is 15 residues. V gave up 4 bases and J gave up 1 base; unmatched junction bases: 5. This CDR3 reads CASSSDRGKSYEQYF. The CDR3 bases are TGTGCCAGCAGCTCCGACAGGGGGAAGTCCTACGAGCAGTACTTC.

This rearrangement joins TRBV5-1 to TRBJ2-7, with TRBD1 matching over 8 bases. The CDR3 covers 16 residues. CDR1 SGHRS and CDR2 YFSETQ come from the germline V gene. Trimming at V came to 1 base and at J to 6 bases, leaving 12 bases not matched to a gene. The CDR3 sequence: CASSLSPGTGFPEQYF. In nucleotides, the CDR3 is TGCGCCAGCAGCTTGAGTCCCGGGACAGGTTTTCCCGAGCAGTACTTC.

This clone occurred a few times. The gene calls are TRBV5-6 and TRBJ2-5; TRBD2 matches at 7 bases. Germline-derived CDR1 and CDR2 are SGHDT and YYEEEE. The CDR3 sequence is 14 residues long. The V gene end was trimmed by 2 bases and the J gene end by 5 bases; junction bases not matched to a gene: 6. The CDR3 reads CASSLSLRGETQYF. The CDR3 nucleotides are TGTGCCAGCAGCTTATCTCTGCGGGGGGAGACCCAGTACTTC.

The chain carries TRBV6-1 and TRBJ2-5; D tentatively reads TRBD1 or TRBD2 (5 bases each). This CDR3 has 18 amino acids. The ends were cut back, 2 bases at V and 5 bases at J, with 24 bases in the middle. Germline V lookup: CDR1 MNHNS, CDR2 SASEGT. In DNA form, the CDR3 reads TGTGCCAGCAGTGAACCGACCCGGGACCAATCCAAAGGGGAGACCCAGTACTTC. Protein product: CASSEPTRDQSKGETQYF.

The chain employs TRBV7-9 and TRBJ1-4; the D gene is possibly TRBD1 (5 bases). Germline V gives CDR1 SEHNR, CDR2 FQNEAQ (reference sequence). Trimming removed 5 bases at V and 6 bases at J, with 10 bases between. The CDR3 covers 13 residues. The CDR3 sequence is CASSPGSDEKLFF. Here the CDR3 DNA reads TGTGCCAGCAGCCCAGGGTCTGATGAAAAACTGTTTTTT.

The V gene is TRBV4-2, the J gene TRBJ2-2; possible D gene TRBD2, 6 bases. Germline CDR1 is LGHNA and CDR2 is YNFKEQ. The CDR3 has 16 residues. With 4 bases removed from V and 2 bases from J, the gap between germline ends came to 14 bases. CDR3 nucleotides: TGTGCCAGCAGCCCAACTAGCACCCATAACACCGGGGAGCTGTTTTTT. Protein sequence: CASSPTSTHNTGELFF.